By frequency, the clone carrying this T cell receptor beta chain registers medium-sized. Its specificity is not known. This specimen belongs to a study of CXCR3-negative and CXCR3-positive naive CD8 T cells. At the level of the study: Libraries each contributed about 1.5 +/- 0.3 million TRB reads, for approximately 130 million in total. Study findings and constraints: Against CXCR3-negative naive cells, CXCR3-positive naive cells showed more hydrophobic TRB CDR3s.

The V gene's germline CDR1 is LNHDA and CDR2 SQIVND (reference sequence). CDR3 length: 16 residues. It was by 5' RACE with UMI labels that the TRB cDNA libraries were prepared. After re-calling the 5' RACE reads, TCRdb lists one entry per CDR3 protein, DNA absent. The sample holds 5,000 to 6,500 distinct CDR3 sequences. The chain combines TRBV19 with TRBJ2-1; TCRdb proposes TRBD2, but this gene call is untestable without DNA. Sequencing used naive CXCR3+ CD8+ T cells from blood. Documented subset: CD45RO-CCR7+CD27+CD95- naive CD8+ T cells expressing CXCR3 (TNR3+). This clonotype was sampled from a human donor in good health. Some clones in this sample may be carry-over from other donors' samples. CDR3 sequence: CASSKRSEDYLNEQFF.